The source of this TCR beta chain is a study of long-term antiretroviral therapy in people with HIV. The ends were cut back, 10 bases at V and 0 bases at J, with 13 bases in the middle. This CDR3 has 14 residues. Germline CDR1 and CDR2: MNHNS and SASEGT. The run of the v3.0 immunoSEQ assay was at survey level. Assay: immunoSEQ multiplex PCR; the TCRdb copy retains only in-frame clones and omits some. Here the sample spans 20,000 to 30,000 clones, 86% being singletons. This sample comprised unsorted PBMCs, obtained just over 2.6 years after starting antiretroviral therapy. This sequence originates from a middle-aged man with HIV. The rearrangement joins TRBV6-1 to TRBJ2-4; possibly TRBD1 for D (5 bases). CDR3 in DNA: TGTGCCACCGAACTCCAGGGAGCCAAAAACATTCAGTACTTC. It is translated as CATELQGAKNIQYF.